A few counts support the clone carrying this T cell receptor (beta chain). Its antigen is undetermined. CDR3 length: 18 residues. CDR1 and CDR2 (germline): SGHAT, FQNNGV. Trimming left V 0 bases short and J 0 bases short, with 16 bases between. This sample stems from a study of response to subunit inactivated influenza vaccine. Study-wide results and limits: Each seasonal flu vaccination may recruit only limited new T cells, authors suggested.

One entry per CDR3 protein, called by TCRdb with MiXCR from the RT-PCR reads. The sample includes 290,000 or so distinct CDR3 sequences, around 20% seen only once; the top ten take over 9%. The chain employs TRBV11-2 and TRBJ2-3; D is possibly TRBD2 (6 bases). The clonotype was recovered from a man aged 50-75 years who received an inactivated influenza vaccine. The source material was PBMCs from blood, sampled less than 22 months after vaccination. In nucleotides, the CDR3 is TGTGCCAGCAGCTTAGATCCCACTAGCAGTACTAGCACAGATACGCAGTATTTT. This translates into CASSLDPTSSTSTDTQYF.